This entry describes one T cell receptor (beta chain). The data are from a study of blood T cell repertoires in COVID-19. Across the whole study: The origin of the acute and convalescent COVID-19 samples was the United States, Italy and Spain.

The CDR3 consists of 15 residues. J was trimmed by 4 bases and V by 3 bases; bases with no gene match: 8. The germline gives CDR1 SGHTA, CDR2 FQGTGA. Original methodology: Estimated nucleated cell counts came from reference gene primer amplification. TCRdb's copy holds only in-frame clones and misses some; the assay was immunoSEQ multiplex PCR. D and trimming come from the DNA, and the V and J calls and clone size come from that table. The table shows 45,000 to 65,000 clones, with roughly 87% occurring only once. The rearrangement joins TRBV7-3 to TRBJ1-2, with TRBD1 matching over 7 bases. Material for sequencing was peripheral blood. The TCR originated in a human donor with acute or convalescent COVID-19. The donor label of this sample is uncertain. The CDR3 spells CASSFERGHIYGYTF. In DNA form, the CDR3 reads TGTGCCAGCAGCTTTGAAAGGGGGCATATCTATGGCTACACCTTC. The full variable domain, its missing parts supplied by reference TRBV7-3 and TRBJ1-2, is GAGVSQTPSNKVTEKGKYVELRCDPISGHTALYWYRQSLGQGPEFLIYFQGTGAADDSGLPNDRFFAVRPEGSVSTLKIQRTERGDSAVYLCASSFERGHIYGYTFGSGTRLTVV.